What follows is one T cell receptor beta chain and its context. Its antigen is unidentified. TCRdb keeps only in-frame clones here, not all; method: immunoSEQ multiplex PCR. The sample records approximately 2,300,000 clones, roughly 90% being singletons. These data come from a study of shared clonotypes between healthy human individuals. Study context: Plates per donor: three CD4 naive, three CD4 memory, two CD8 naive, one CD8 memory. Study-level results: The authors expected sequencing depth to affect clonotype sharing among donors.

Deletions cut 4 bases from V and 6 bases from J, with 22 bases between. Germline V gives CDR1 SNHLY, CDR2 FYNNEI. The CDR3 spans 17 residues. The material sequenced was naive CD4+ T cells from PBMCs. Sample subset: CD45RA+ positively selected. This clonotype was sampled from a man aged 18 to 35 in good health. Some clones in this sample may be carry-over from other donors' samples. The chain joins TRBV2 to TRBJ2-1; possible D gene TRBD1, 7 bases. The CDR3 is CASSAVSVRGASNEQFF. The CDR3 coding sequence is TGTGCCAGCAGTGCAGTATCTGTCAGGGGGGCGAGCAATGAGCAGTTCTTC.